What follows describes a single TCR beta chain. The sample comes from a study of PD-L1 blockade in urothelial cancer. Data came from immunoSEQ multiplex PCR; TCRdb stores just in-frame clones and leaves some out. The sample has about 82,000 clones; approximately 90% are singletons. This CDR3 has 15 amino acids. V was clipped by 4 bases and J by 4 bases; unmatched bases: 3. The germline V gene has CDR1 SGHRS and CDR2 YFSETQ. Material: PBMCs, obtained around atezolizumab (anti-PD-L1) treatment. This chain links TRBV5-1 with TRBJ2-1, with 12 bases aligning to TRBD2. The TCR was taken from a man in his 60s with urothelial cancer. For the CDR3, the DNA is TGCGCCAGCAGCGCGACTAGCGGGAGTTACAATGAGCAGTTCTTC. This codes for CASSATSGSYNEQFF.